These 3 T cell receptor beta chains share one sample of origin, sequenced in a study of response to subunit inactivated influenza vaccine. Each CDR3 protein gets one entry after TCRdb re-called the RT-PCR reads with MiXCR. The table has under 500,000 distinct CDR3 sequences, 9.5% to 12% seen once. Here the sequenced sample was PBMCs from blood, taken about 6 weeks after vaccination. The receptors originated from a man between 50 and 59 years old who received an inactivated influenza vaccine.

The rearrangement links TRBV7-2 to TRBJ2-2, with D uncertain. In germline, CDR1 is SGHTA, CDR2 FQGNSA. This CDR3 contains 13 residues. Trimming took off 4 bases at V and 5 bases at J, with 8 bases between the two ends. The CDR3 DNA reads as TGTGCCAGCAGCTCCCTTTTAACCGGGGAGCTGTTTTTT. This translates into CASSSLLTGELFF.

This clonotype was recorded many times. The rearrangement links TRBV12-3 or TRBV12-4 to TRBJ1-3; no definite D call. The V gene lost 10 bases and the J gene lost 0 bases, with 7 bases spanning the gap. The CDR3 covers 12 residues. The CDR3 region has the DNA TGTGCCACCCGGGGCTCTGGAAACACCATATATTTT. This codes for CATRGSGNTIYF.

V gene TRBV6-5 combines with J gene TRBJ2-5, with D perhaps given as TRBD1 or TRBD2 (5 bases each). The ends were cut back, 2 bases at V and 1 base at J, with 17 bases in the middle. Germline CDR1 MNHEY, CDR2 SVGAGI. The CDR3 has 17 amino acids. CDR3: CASSYHRDLQRQETQYF. The CDR3 nucleotides read TGTGCCAGCAGTTACCACCGGGACCTACAACGCCAAGAGACCCAGTACTTC.